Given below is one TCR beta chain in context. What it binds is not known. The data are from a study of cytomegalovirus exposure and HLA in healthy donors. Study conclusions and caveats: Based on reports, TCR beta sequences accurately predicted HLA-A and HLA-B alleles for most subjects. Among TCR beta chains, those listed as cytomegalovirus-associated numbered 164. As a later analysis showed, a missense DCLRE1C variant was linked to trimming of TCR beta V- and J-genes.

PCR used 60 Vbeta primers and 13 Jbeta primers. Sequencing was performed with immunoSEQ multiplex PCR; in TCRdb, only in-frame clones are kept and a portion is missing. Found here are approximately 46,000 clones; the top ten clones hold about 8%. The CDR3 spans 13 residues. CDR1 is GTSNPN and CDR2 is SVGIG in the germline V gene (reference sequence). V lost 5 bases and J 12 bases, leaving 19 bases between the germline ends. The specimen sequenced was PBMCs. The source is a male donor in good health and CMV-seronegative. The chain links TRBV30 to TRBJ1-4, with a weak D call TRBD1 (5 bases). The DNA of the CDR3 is TGTGCCTGGGGAAGAGAGAACTCGGGGGAACTGTTTTTT. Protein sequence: CAWGRENSGELFF.